The 31 T cell receptor beta chains reported below all come from one sample, sequenced in a study of monozygotic twins with cystic fibrosis. The assay was immunoSEQ multiplex PCR, and TCRdb's table has in-frame clones only and misses some. The sample includes about 32,000 clones, more than 85% of them seen just once. The source material was blood. The origin of the receptors is a girl aged 2 to 10 with cystic fibrosis.

The chain joins TRBV20-1 to TRBJ2-1; D is unresolved. V was clipped by 3 bases and J by 10 bases, with 7 bases between them. CDR3 size: 10 residues. The V gene's germline CDR1 is DFQATT and CDR2 SNEGSKA (reference sequence). The CDR3 protein is CSARGKEQFF. CDR3 sequence (DNA): TGCAGTGCTAGGGGTAAGGAGCAGTTCTTC.

This rearrangement joins TRBV20-1 to TRBJ2-1; D not certain. CDR3 length: 11 residues. V lost 3 bases, J lost 8 bases, and 8 bases lay in between. Germline CDR1 reads DFQATT; CDR2 reads SNEGSKA (reference sequence). CDR3 residues: CSASRSYEQFF. DNA of the CDR3: TGCAGTGCTAGCCGGAGCTATGAGCAGTTCTTC.

The chain employs TRBV30 and TRBJ1-6, with D perhaps matching TRBD1 (5 bases). V was pared by 2 bases and J by 8 bases, with 13 bases between. This CDR3 region has 14 residues. CDR1 GTSNPN and CDR2 SVGIG come from the germline V gene (reference sequence). The CDR3 nucleotides are TGTGCCTGGAGTCTTAGGGGAAAGGATTCACCCCTCCACTTT. This encodes CAWSLRGKDSPLHF.

The chain recombines TRBV4-1 with TRBJ1-1; D not certain. Trimming stripped 1 base from V and 8 bases from J, with 11 bases between. Germline V lookup: CDR1 MGHRA, CDR2 YSYEKL. The CDR3 contains 13 residues. The CDR3 reads CASSQVSGPEAFF. Here the CDR3 DNA reads TGCGCCAGCAGCCAAGTGTCGGGTCCCGAAGCTTTCTTT.

This clone was seen once. The chain recombines TRBV5-6 with TRBJ1-2; D perhaps matches TRBD1 (5 bases). CDR3 length: 12 residues. The germline gives CDR1 SGHDT, CDR2 YYEEEE. Trimming removed 1 base from V and 7 bases from J, with 8 bases in between. CDR3 coding DNA: TGTGCCAGCAGCTTGATTGGGGCTGGCTACACCTTC. This codes for CASSLIGAGYTF. Based on the CDR3 plus reference TRBV5-6 and TRBJ1-2, the full variable domain is DAGVTQSPTHLIKTRGQQVTLRCSPKSGHDTVSWYQQALGQGPQFIFQYYEEEERQRGNFPDRFSGHQFPNYSSELNVNALLLGDSALYLCASSLIGAGYTFGSGTRLTVV.

The V call is TRBV6-1, the J call TRBJ2-5; 7 bases are a match to TRBD1. The length of the CDR3 is 15 residues. The V segment lost 5 bases and the J segment 6 bases; nucleotides outside the gene matches: 12. In germline, CDR1 is MNHNS, CDR2 SASEGT. This chain's CDR3 is CASSKFDREVKTQYF. CDR3 nucleotide sequence: TGTGCCAGCAGTAAATTCGACAGGGAAGTGAAGACCCAGTACTTC.

V usage is TRBV7-9 and J usage is TRBJ2-2, with 7 bases fitting TRBD1. Looked up from germline, CDR1 is SEHNR and CDR2 is FQNEAQ (reference sequence). V was clipped by 5 bases and J by 2 bases; unmatched bases: 5. CDR3 length: 15 amino acids. CDR3 nucleotide sequence: TGTGCCAGCAGCATAAAGGGGGCCAACACCGGGGAGCTGTTTTTT. This sequence encodes CASSIKGANTGELFF.

The V call is TRBV5-4, the J call TRBJ2-5; 10 bases line up with TRBD2. V dropped 4 bases and J dropped 0; count of bases not matched to a gene: 3. This CDR3 has 15 residues. The germline V gene has CDR1 SGHNT and CDR2 YYREEE (reference sequence). CDR3: CASSGSGGYQETQYF. CDR3 coding DNA: TGTGCCAGCAGCGGTAGCGGGGGGTACCAAGAGACCCAGTACTTC.

The V call is TRBV13, the J call TRBJ2-7, with 9 bases fitting TRBD2. This CDR3 is 15 amino acids long. V lost 2 bases, J lost 1 base, and 3 bases stayed unmatched. CDR1 and CDR2 from the germline V gene are PRHDT and FYEKMQ (reference sequence). The CDR3 here is CASSLRLAESYEQYF. The CDR3 nucleotides are TGTGCCAGCAGCTTACGACTAGCGGAGTCCTACGAGCAGTACTTC.

V gene TRBV5-6 combines with J gene TRBJ2-3; no firm D call. CDR1 and CDR2 (germline): SGHDT, YYEEEE. Trimming removed 1 base from V and 6 bases from J, with 9 bases in between. The length of the CDR3 is 13 residues. The CDR3 nucleotides read TGTGCCAGCAGCTTGTTCCTGGCGGATACGCAGTATTTT. Its protein is CASSLFLADTQYF.

V is TRBV2 and J is TRBJ2-3, with D possibly TRBD2 on 5 matching bases. Trimming removed 7 bases at V and 4 bases at J, with 18 bases between. This CDR3 is built from 15 residues. The V gene's germline CDR1 is SNHLY and CDR2 FYNNEI. CDR3: CASTMAPLGADTQYF. The CDR3 DNA sequence: TGTGCCAGCACCATGGCTCCCCTCGGGGCAGATACGCAGTATTTT.

The rearrangement joins TRBV4-2 to TRBJ2-5, with 9 bases lining up with TRBD2. Germline lookup yields CDR1 LGHNA and CDR2 YNFKEQ. The ends lost 0 bases at V and 1 base at J; junction bases unmatched: 0. This CDR3 has 15 amino acids. The CDR3 loop reads CASSQEREGQETQYF. CDR3 nucleotides: TGTGCCAGCAGCCAAGAGCGGGAGGGCCAAGAGACCCAGTACTTC.

The chain employs TRBV9 and TRBJ2-2; tentatively, D is TRBD2 (6 bases). The ends were cut back, 6 bases at V and 4 bases at J, with 13 bases in the middle. Germline-derived CDR1 and CDR2 are SGDLS and YYNGEE. There are 14 residues in the CDR3. DNA for the CDR3: TGTGCCAGCACCCCACGGGGGAGCACCGGGGAGCTGTTTTTT. It encodes CASTPRGSTGELFF. The entire variable domain, with the rest obtained from reference TRBV9 and TRBJ2-2, is as follows: DSGVTQTPKHLITATGQRVTLRCSPRSGDLSVYWYQQSLDQGLQFLIQYYNGEERAKGNILERFSAQQFPDLHSELNLSSLELGDSALYFCASTPRGSTGELFFGEGSRLTVL.

This sequence joins TRBV6-6 and TRBJ1-5; D might be TRBD1 (5 bases). Between the trimmed V and J ends, which lost 0 bases and 1 base, there was a span of 10 bases. Germline loops: CDR1 MNHNY, CDR2 SVGAGI (reference sequence). This CDR3 is built from 16 residues. The DNA for the CDR3 is TGTGCCAGCAGTTACTCGGGCCAGGGCAGCAATCAGCCCCAGCATTTT. Residues: CASSYSGQGSNQPQHF.

The chain couples TRBV29-1 to TRBJ2-5; 8 nucleotides match TRBD1. The CDR3 is 15 residues long. V shed 6 bases, J shed 1 base, and the junction held 10 bases outside the gene matches. CDR1 is SQVTM, CDR2 ANQGSEA, per germline. The CDR3 region has the DNA TGCAGCGTGGAGGTGGCGGGACAGGTCCAAGAGACCCAGTACTTC. Translating it yields CSVEVAGQVQETQYF.

This sequence joins TRBV11-2 and TRBJ2-5; 7 nucleotides line up with TRBD1. V trimming: 2 bases; J trimming: 4 bases; junction bases outside the gene matches: 10. The CDR3 covers 16 residues. CDR1 is SGHAT and CDR2 is FQNNGV in the germline V gene. CDR3 bases: TGTGCCAGCAGCTTAAATATACAGGGGCGTCGAGAGACCCAGTACTTC. Its translation is CASSLNIQGRRETQYF. The full variable domain, rest sourced from reference TRBV11-2 and TRBJ2-5, is EAGVAQSPRYKIIEKRQSVAFWCNPISGHATLYWYQQILGQGPKLLIQFQNNGVVDDSQLPKDRFSAERLKGVDSTLKIQPAKLEDSAVYLCASSLNIQGRRETQYFGPGTRLLVL.

The CDR3 DNA follows: TGTGCCAGCAGCTATGCGGGGGGGCCGAACACTGAAGCTTTCTTT. It yields the protein CASSYAGGPNTEAFF. The rearrangement links TRBV2 to TRBJ1-1, with a possible D match to TRBD1 (6 bases). Germline V gene sequence: CDR1 SNHLY, CDR2 FYNNEI. The CDR3 loop spans 15 amino acids. Between the trimmed V and J ends, which lost 6 bases and 1 base, there was a span of 15 bases.

The chain is built from TRBV30 and TRBJ2-7; TRBD2 might be the D (5 bases). Germline loops: CDR1 GTSNPN, CDR2 SVGIG (reference sequence). Trimming pared 3 bases from V and 7 bases from J, leaving 13 bases between. The CDR3 is made up of 12 amino acids. The CDR3 loop is CAWRGYPGEQYF. CDR3 bases: TGTGCCTGGAGGGGATACCCGGGAGAGCAGTACTTC.

The chain uses TRBV13 and TRBJ2-7; no clear D. Trimming stripped 5 bases from V and 0 bases from J, with 8 bases between. The CDR3 extends over 13 amino acids. Germline CDR1 PRHDT, CDR2 FYEKMQ (reference sequence). The CDR3 sequence is CASSLRPSYEQYF. The CDR3 bases are TGTGCCAGCAGCCTCCGGCCCTCCTACGAGCAGTACTTC.

This sequence joins TRBV4-1 and TRBJ2-2; D is uncertain. The V end was cut by 2 bases, the J end by 5 bases, with 6 bases between. CDR3 length: 13 amino acids. The germline V gene has CDR1 MGHRA and CDR2 YSYEKL. CDR3 DNA sequence: TGCGCCAGCAGCCAATTCCGTACCGGGGAGCTGTTTTTT. Protein: CASSQFRTGELFF.

The chain joins TRBV7-2 to TRBJ1-4; maybe TRBD1 (5 bases). The CDR3 sequence is 16 residues long. CDR1 is SGHTA, CDR2 FQGNSA, per germline. Trimming removed 2 bases at V and 4 bases at J, with 14 bases between. The CDR3 sequence is CASSLNVVQGNEKLFF. CDR3 nucleotides: TGTGCCAGCAGCTTAAATGTGGTTCAGGGTAATGAAAAACTGTTTTTT.

The rearrangement uses TRBV19 and TRBJ1-5; TRBD1 might be the D (5 bases). V shed 1 base and J shed 7 bases, with 14 bases lying between them. The CDR3 is made up of 15 amino acids. Germline-derived CDR1 and CDR2 are LNHDA and SQIVND (reference sequence). For the CDR3, the DNA is TGTGCCAGTAGTATAGGTGGCGGGGACGGGCAGCCCCAGCATTTT. Translated, it gives CASSIGGGDGQPQHF.

This rearrangement joins TRBV7-9 to TRBJ2-1; 14 nucleotides agree with TRBD2. Germline CDR1 SEHNR, CDR2 FQNEAQ (reference sequence). The CDR3 is 17 residues long. Unmatched junction bases numbered 7, after V lost 5 bases and J lost 4 bases. CDR3 region: CASSRPGLAGVYNEQFF. For the CDR3, the DNA is TGTGCCAGCAGCCGACCGGGACTAGCGGGAGTATACAATGAGCAGTTCTTC.

The V and J genes are TRBV30 and TRBJ2-7; D perhaps matches TRBD2 (5 bases). The CDR3 loop spans 13 amino acids. Germline V gene data show CDR1 as GTSNPN and CDR2 as SVGIG (reference sequence). V lost 5 bases and J lost 0, with 11 bases in between. The CDR3: CAWAGGSSYEQYF. CDR3 DNA: TGTGCCTGGGCTGGTGGGAGCTCCTACGAGCAGTACTTC.

This rearrangement joins TRBV4-1 to TRBJ1-2; D gene unclear. Germline loops: CDR1 MGHRA, CDR2 YSYEKL. The CDR3 covers 13 residues. V was clipped by 4 bases and J by 4 bases, with 10 bases between them. CDR3 sequence reads: CASSPGGGYGYTF. The CDR3 DNA reads as TGCGCCAGCAGCCCGGGTGGCGGCTATGGCTACACCTTC.

The genes are TRBV15 and TRBJ2-3, with D possibly matching TRBD2 (5 bases). The CDR3 consists of 14 residues. Germline loops: CDR1 LNHNV, CDR2 YYDKDF (reference sequence). Trimming took 4 bases from V and 0 from J, leaving 8 bases between them. The CDR3 is CATSKPGSTDTQYF. Here the CDR3 DNA reads TGTGCCACCAGCAAACCGGGGAGCACAGATACGCAGTATTTT.

This rearrangement joins TRBV14 to TRBJ2-5; TRBD2 might be the D (5 bases). This CDR3 has 15 amino acids. The V end was cut by 1 base, the J end by 5 bases, with 14 bases between. CDR1 is SGHDN and CDR2 is FVKESK in the germline V gene. The CDR3 sequence: CASSQVEASRETQYF. DNA for the CDR3: TGTGCCAGCAGCCAAGTTGAGGCTAGCAGGGAGACCCAGTACTTC.

This chain joins TRBV5-1 and TRBJ1-1, with D maybe TRBD1 (5 bases). The CDR3 has 15 residues. From germline, CDR1 is SGHRS and CDR2 YFSETQ. Deletions cut 4 bases from V and 1 base from J, with 14 bases between. The CDR3 coding sequence is TGCGCCAGCAGCAGAACGACAGCGACGAACACTGAAGCTTTCTTT. Encoded protein: CASSRTTATNTEAFF. The variable domain in full, completed from reference TRBV5-1 and TRBJ1-1, reads KAGVTQTPRYLIKTRGQQVTLSCSPISGHRSVSWYQQTPGQGLQFLFEYFSETQRNKGNFPGRFSGRQFSNSRSEMNVSTLELGDSALYLCASSRTTATNTEAFFGQGTRLTVV.

This chain uses TRBV29-1 with TRBJ1-2; TRBD1 matches 8 bases. Germline loops: CDR1 SQVTM, CDR2 ANQGSEA. The CDR3 sequence is 17 residues long. With 0 bases clipped from V and 0 bases from J, the junction kept 9 bases outside the gene matches. CDR3 sequence reads: CSVEDLTGQDPNYGYTF. The CDR3 region has the DNA TGCAGCGTTGAAGATCTAACGGGACAGGACCCTAACTATGGCTACACCTTC.

This clone has a single count. The chain links TRBV5-1 to TRBJ1-1; 10 nucleotides align to TRBD1. Losses at the gene ends were 7 bases for V and 8 bases for J; bases not matched to a gene: 5. CDR1 is SGHRS, CDR2 YFSETQ, per germline. The CDR3 contains 12 residues. The CDR3 DNA is TGCGCCAGCGGGACAGGGGAGGAAGAAGCTTTCTTT. Translated: CASGTGEEEAFF.

The V gene is TRBV6-5, the J gene TRBJ2-7; 10 positions match TRBD1. The CDR3 extends over 13 amino acids. Germline-derived CDR1 and CDR2 are MNHEY and SVGAGI. V lost 6 bases, J lost 6 bases, and 5 bases stayed unmatched. CDR3 sequence reads: CASRYRQGAEQYF. The DNA for the CDR3 is TGTGCCAGCAGATATCGACAGGGGGCCGAGCAGTACTTC.